A single sample gave rise to the 20 T cell receptor beta chains below, sequenced in a study of T cell changes during pregnancy in multiple sclerosis (dated by TCRdb to about 2019). To prepare the library, the immunoSEQ multiplex PCR assay was applied. TCRdb retrieved this table from immuneACCESS and kept in-frame rearrangements only. Not all clones are present; in checked studies, unresolved V genes account for under half, and no reason is known for the remainder. The sample table contains roughly 40,000 clones; only one count was recorded for approximately 90% of them. Approximately 0.8% of the sample comes from the top ten. Sequencing was performed on CD4+ T cells from peripheral blood mononuclear cells, taken before pregnancy. The receptor set was obtained from a female donor with multiple sclerosis, enrolled in a pregnancy study.

The J gene is TRBJ1-4, the V gene TRBV6-5; D remains ambiguous. CDR1 and CDR2 from the germline V gene are MNHEY and SVGAGI. The CDR3 sequence is 13 residues long. Trimming left V 5 bases short and J 6 bases short, with 10 bases between. The CDR3 reads CASSPSGDEKLFF. The CDR3 coding sequence is TGTGCCAGCAGTCCAAGCGGGGATGAAAAACTGTTTTTT.

V usage is TRBV11-2 and J usage is TRBJ2-5, with 9 bases aligning to TRBD2. V gave up 5 bases and J gave up 7 bases; unmatched junction bases: 14. The CDR3 extends over 16 amino acids. Germline assignment: CDR1 SGHAT and CDR2 FQNNGV. CDR3 sequence (DNA): TGTGCCAGCAGCCCACATTTGGCGGGAGGGTCAGGGACCCAGTACTTC. It specifies CASSPHLAGGSGTQYF.

This chain uses TRBV7-9 with TRBJ2-7; D possibly corresponds to TRBD2 (6 bases). V lost 5 bases, J lost 6 bases, and 11 bases lay in between. The CDR3 is 12 amino acids. CDR1 SEHNR and CDR2 FQNEAQ come from the germline V gene (reference sequence). CDR3 residues: CASSRDLSEQYF. In DNA, the CDR3 is TGTGCCAGCAGCCGGGACTTATCCGAGCAGTACTTC.

The V gene is TRBV27, the J gene TRBJ2-3; 9 bases fit TRBD1. Per the germline V gene, CDR1 is MNHEY and CDR2 is SMNVEV (reference sequence). V shed 4 bases, J shed 1 base, and the junction held 3 bases outside the gene matches. This CDR3 has 15 amino acids. This CDR3 reads CASSWGDRGTDTQYF. Here the CDR3 DNA reads TGTGCCAGCAGTTGGGGGGACAGGGGCACAGATACGCAGTATTTT.

This rearrangement joins TRBV29-1 to TRBJ1-1; 10 nucleotides agree with TRBD1. Germline V gene lookup returns CDR1 SQVTM and CDR2 ANQGSEA. J lost 1 base, V lost 8 bases, and 10 bases had no gene match. CDR3 length: 15 residues. The CDR3: CSLREDRGRNTEAFF. CDR3 DNA: TGCAGCCTCCGGGAGGACAGGGGGAGGAACACTGAAGCTTTCTTT.

J is TRBJ2-1 and V is TRBV27; TRBD2 agrees at 11 bases. The ends lost 6 bases at V and 4 bases at J; junction bases unmatched: 5. CDR1 MNHEY and CDR2 SMNVEV come from the germline V gene (reference sequence). The CDR3 length is 15 residues. This CDR3 reads CASRLAGGVYNEQFF. The CDR3 DNA reads as TGTGCCAGCAGATTAGCGGGAGGGGTTTACAATGAGCAGTTCTTC.

The rearrangement links TRBV19 to TRBJ2-1; D not resolved. The CDR3 covers 17 residues. Germline V gene data show CDR1 as LNHDA and CDR2 as SQIVND (reference sequence). V was cut by 0 bases and J by 2 bases, with 14 bases left in between. Written as DNA, the CDR3 is TGTGCCAGTAGTATAGATTTTCCCAACAGTGCCTACAATGAGCAGTTCTTC. Protein sequence: CASSIDFPNSAYNEQFF.

The chain couples TRBV29-1 to TRBJ1-1; 9 bases line up with TRBD1. There are 12 residues in the CDR3. Per the germline V gene, CDR1 is SQVTM and CDR2 is ANQGSEA. V lost 7 bases to trimming and J lost 4 bases; unmatched junction nucleotides: 4. CDR3 sequence: CSAWDRVTEAFF. The CDR3 nucleotides are TGCAGCGCTTGGGACAGGGTCACTGAAGCTTTCTTT.

In its sample, this clone is medium-sized. The chain couples TRBV7-2 to TRBJ2-7; weak D call: TRBD1 (6 bases). The length of the CDR3 is 14 residues. Looked up from germline, CDR1 is SGHTA and CDR2 is FQGNSA. V was cut by 7 bases and J by 3 bases, with 16 bases left in between. CDR3 nucleotides: TGTGCCAGCACCTCGAACAGGGTCAGCTACGAGCAGTACTTC. Amino acid sequence: CASTSNRVSYEQYF.

This sequence joins TRBV19 and TRBJ2-1; 13 bases align to TRBD2. V shed 5 bases, J shed 0 bases, and the junction held 7 bases outside the gene matches. Germline values: CDR1 LNHDA, CDR2 SQIVND (reference sequence). CDR3 length: 18 residues. This chain's CDR3 is CASSLGLAGLSSYNEQFF. CDR3 nucleotide sequence: TGTGCCAGTAGTTTGGGACTAGCGGGACTTAGCTCCTACAATGAGCAGTTCTTC.

The chain links TRBV19 to TRBJ2-1; D is unclear. The CDR3 contains 15 residues. V was pared by 1 base and J by 6 bases, with 13 bases between. Germline CDR1 and CDR2: LNHDA and SQIVND (reference sequence). Written as DNA, the CDR3 is TGTGCCAGTAGTATAGGGCCAGAAAGGAGCAATGAGCAGTTCTTC. Translation gives CASSIGPERSNEQFF.

The chain is built from TRBV6-6 and TRBJ2-7; 11 bases are shared with TRBD2. The CDR3 has 14 residues. The junction had 5 bases not matched to a gene; V was cut back by 7 bases and J by 3 bases. Germline V gene data show CDR1 as MNHNY and CDR2 as SVGAGI (reference sequence). As DNA, the CDR3 is TGTGCCAGCATGGAACTAGCGGGGGTCTACGAGCAGTACTTC. Protein: CASMELAGVYEQYF.

CDR3 loop: CASSSRDRGKPYEQYF. The CDR3 DNA sequence: TGTGCCAGTAGTTCAAGGGACAGGGGAAAACCGTACGAGCAGTACTTC. This chain joins TRBV19 and TRBJ2-7; 10 nucleotides line up with TRBD1. This CDR3 region has 16 residues. Germline V gene lookup returns CDR1 LNHDA and CDR2 SQIVND (reference sequence). Trimming took 5 bases from V and 4 from J; bases not matched to a gene: 11.

This clone was detected once. J is TRBJ1-6 and V is TRBV30; weak D call: TRBD1 (5 bases). The V and J ends lost 4 bases and 7 bases respectively, with 8 bases between them. The length of the CDR3 is 12 residues. Germline lookup yields CDR1 GTSNPN and CDR2 SVGIG (reference sequence). The CDR3 bases are TGTGCCTGGACCAGGGTCAATTCACCCCTCCACTTT. Its translation: CAWTRVNSPLHF. Supplemented by reference TRBV30 and TRBJ1-6, the full variable domain reads SQTIHQWPATLVQPVGSPLSLECTVEGTSNPNLYWYRQAAGRGLQLLFYSVGIGQISSEVPQNLSASRPQDRQFILSSKKLLLSDSGFYLCAWTRVNSPLHFGNGTRLTVT.

The chain has TRBV6-6 and TRBJ2-2; TRBD2 might be the D (6 bases). The CDR3 covers 15 residues. Trimming removed 6 bases at V and 3 bases at J, with 14 bases between. CDR1 and CDR2 from the germline V gene are MNHNY and SVGAGI (reference sequence). This CDR3 is CASSPITSHTGELFF. Here the CDR3 DNA reads TGTGCCAGCAGCCCTATAACTAGCCACACCGGGGAGCTGTTTTTT.

This rearrangement joins TRBV4-3 to TRBJ1-4, with D maybe TRBD1 (6 bases). V gave up 3 bases and J gave up 7 bases, with 21 bases separating them. Germline values: CDR1 LGHNA, CDR2 YSLEER. The length of the CDR3 is 17 residues. The DNA of the CDR3 is TGCGCCAGCAGCCAGGCCCGGGGAGGGGGTGCGACTGAAAAACTGTTTTTT. This codes for CASSQARGGGATEKLFF.

The chain recombines TRBV28 with TRBJ2-2, with 7 bases lining up with TRBD1. Germline V CDR1 and CDR2: MDHEN, SYDVKM. V trimming: 2 bases; J trimming: 9 bases; junction bases outside the gene matches: 6. The CDR3 length is 14 residues. CDR3 loop: CASSLDRVVRELFF. The DNA of the CDR3 is TGTGCCAGCAGTTTAGACAGGGTTGTGAGGGAGCTGTTTTTT.

The V call is TRBV19, the J call TRBJ1-2, with D unclear. Trimming left V 7 bases short and J 0 bases short, with 9 bases between. CDR1 is LNHDA, CDR2 SQIVND, per germline (reference sequence). This CDR3 contains 13 residues. CDR3 region: CASNRGSNYGYTF. In DNA, the CDR3 is TGTGCCAGTAATAGAGGGTCTAACTATGGCTACACCTTC.

This rearrangement joins TRBV19 to TRBJ2-3, with 15 bases fitting TRBD2. V lost 5 bases, J lost 1 base, and 1 base stayed unmatched. Per germline, CDR1 LNHDA and CDR2 SQIVND (reference sequence). The CDR3 has 16 residues. The CDR3 loop is CASSRTSGRGTDTQYF. The CDR3, as DNA: TGTGCCAGTAGTCGGACTAGCGGGAGGGGCACAGATACGCAGTATTTT.

The chain combines TRBV19 with TRBJ2-6, with D perhaps matching TRBD1 (5 bases). Germline CDR1 LNHDA, CDR2 SQIVND (reference sequence). V lost 3 bases and J lost 0, with 9 bases in between. The CDR3 has 16 residues. For the CDR3, the DNA is TGTGCCAGTAGTATCGACAGCTTCTCTGGGGCCAACGTCCTGACTTTC. It is translated as CASSIDSFSGANVLTF.